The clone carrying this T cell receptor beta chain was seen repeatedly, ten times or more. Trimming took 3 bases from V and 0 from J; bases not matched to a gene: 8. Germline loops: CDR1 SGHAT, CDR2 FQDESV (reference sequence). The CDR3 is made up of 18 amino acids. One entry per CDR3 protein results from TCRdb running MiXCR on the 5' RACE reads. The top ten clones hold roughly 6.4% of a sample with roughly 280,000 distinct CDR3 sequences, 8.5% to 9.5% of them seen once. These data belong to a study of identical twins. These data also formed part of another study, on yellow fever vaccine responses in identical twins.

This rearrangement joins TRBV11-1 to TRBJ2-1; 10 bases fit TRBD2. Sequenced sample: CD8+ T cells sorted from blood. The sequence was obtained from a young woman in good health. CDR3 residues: CASSFPSTSGYSYNEQFF. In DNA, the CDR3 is TGTGCCAGCAGCTTCCCTTCGACTAGCGGGTACTCCTACAATGAGCAGTTCTTC.